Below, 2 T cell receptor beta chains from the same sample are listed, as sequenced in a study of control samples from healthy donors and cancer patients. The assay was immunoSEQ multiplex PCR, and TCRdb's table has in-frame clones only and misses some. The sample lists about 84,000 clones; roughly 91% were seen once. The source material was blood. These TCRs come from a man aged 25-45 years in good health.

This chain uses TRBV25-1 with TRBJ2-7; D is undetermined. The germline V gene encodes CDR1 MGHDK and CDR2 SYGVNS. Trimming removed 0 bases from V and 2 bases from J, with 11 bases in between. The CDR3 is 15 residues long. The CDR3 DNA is TGTGCCAGCAGTGAATATTTGGCAGCAGCCTACGAGCAGTACTTC. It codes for CASSEYLAAAYEQYF.

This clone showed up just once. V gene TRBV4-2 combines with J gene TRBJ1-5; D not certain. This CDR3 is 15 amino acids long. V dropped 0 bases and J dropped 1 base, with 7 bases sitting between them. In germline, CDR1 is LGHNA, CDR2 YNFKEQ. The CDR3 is CASSQERQSNQPQHF. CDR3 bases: TGTGCCAGCAGCCAAGAGCGGCAGAGCAATCAGCCCCAGCATTTT.